This TCR beta chain was sequenced for a study of CD8+CD57+ T cells in acquired aplastic anemia. Background on the study: The mean DNA yield obtained from sorted CD4+ and CD8+ cells came to roughly 3.4 ug. Study-wide results and limits: The study identified 25 to 30 CD8+ CDR3 sequences shared by patients and controls.

Only patients with CD8+CD57+ cell expansion on flow cytometry were chosen for sequencing. A note on this clonotype: Antigen unknown.

V lost 4 bases, J lost 6 bases, and 9 bases stayed unmatched. In germline, CDR1 is SGHRS, CDR2 YFSETQ. The CDR3 consists of 14 residues. Profiling of TCR beta VDJ combinations and CDR3 sequences used genomic DNA as template. Each CDR3 protein gets one entry after TCRdb re-called the reads with MiXCR. The data show under 250,000 distinct CDR3 sequences, 65% seen once. The material sequenced was sorted CD4+, CD8+, or CD8+CD57+ T cells (not recorded which) from PBMCs. This TCR derives from a human donor with aplastic anemia. The J gene is TRBJ2-7, the V gene TRBV5-1, with 8 bases lining up with TRBD2. The CDR3, as DNA: TGCGCCAGCAGCAAAGGACTAGCTCCGCTCGAGCAGTACTTC. The encoded protein is CASSKGLAPLEQYF.